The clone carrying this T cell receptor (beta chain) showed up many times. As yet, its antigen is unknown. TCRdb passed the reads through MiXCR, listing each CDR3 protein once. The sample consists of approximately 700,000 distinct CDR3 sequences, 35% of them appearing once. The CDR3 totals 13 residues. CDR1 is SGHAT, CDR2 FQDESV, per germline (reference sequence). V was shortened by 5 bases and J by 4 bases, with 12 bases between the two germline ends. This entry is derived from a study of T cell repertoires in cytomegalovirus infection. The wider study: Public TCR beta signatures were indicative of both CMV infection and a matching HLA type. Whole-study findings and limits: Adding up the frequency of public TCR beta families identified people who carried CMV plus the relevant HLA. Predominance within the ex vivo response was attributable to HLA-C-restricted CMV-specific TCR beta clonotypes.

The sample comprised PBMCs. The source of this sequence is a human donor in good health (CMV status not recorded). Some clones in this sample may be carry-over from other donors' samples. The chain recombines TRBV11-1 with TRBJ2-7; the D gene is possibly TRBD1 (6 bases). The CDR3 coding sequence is TGTGCCAGCAGCGGATTAGGGGGTTACGAGCAGTACTTC. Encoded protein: CASSGLGGYEQYF.